Following are 18 T cell receptor beta chains from one sample sequenced in a study of read filtering for tumor transcriptome and immune sequencing. The library was built from about 400 ng RNA with molecular barcoded adaptors for alpha/delta and beta/gamma chains. TCRdb processed the reads anew with MiXCR; each CDR3 protein has one entry. This sample has 93,000 or so distinct CDR3 sequences, with approximately 21% found just once. Material for sequencing was a population of CD138-negative cells sorted from bone marrow. These receptors were taken from a donor at least 40 years old with multiple myeloma.

There are a few counts of this clonotype. The junction differs from germline at one of its ends, possibly a read error. The J gene is TRBJ2-2, the V gene TRBV5-1; no clear D. Germline CDR1 SGHRS, CDR2 YFSETQ. The CDR3 has 14 amino acids. The CDR3 spells CASSLAQYTGELFF. The CDR3 DNA reads TGTGCCAGCAGCTTGGCTCAATACACCGGGGAGCTGTTTTTT.

This clonotype was seen a few times. The CDR3 DNA sequence: TGTGCCAGCAGTGACATCCGCAATCAGCCCCAGCATTTT. It codes for CASSDIRNQPQHF. The gene calls are TRBV6-2 or TRBV6-3 and TRBJ1-5; D remains unclear. V lost 5 bases to trimming and J lost 2 bases, with 7 bases between them. Germline lookup yields CDR1 MNHEY and CDR2 SVGEGT. The CDR3 runs to 13 residues.

The table lists this clonotype with many counts. The chain combines TRBV12-3 or TRBV12-4 with TRBJ2-7, with D unclear. The CDR3 contains 14 residues. V lost 4 bases and J 0 bases, leaving 10 bases between the germline ends. The CDR3 nucleotides read TGTGCCAGCAGTTCGCAAGTAAGCTCCTACGAGCAGTACTTC. Translating gives CASSSQVSSYEQYF.

This clonotype was counted many times. V is TRBV5-1 and J is TRBJ2-5, with 8 bases aligning to TRBD2. The CDR3 has 14 residues. Germline V gene data show CDR1 as SGHRS and CDR2 as YFSETQ. The V gene end was trimmed by 3 bases and the J gene end by 2 bases; junction bases not matched to a gene: 3. The CDR3 bases are TGCGCCAGCAGCTCCGGGACTAGTCAAGAGACCCAGTACTTC. Amino acid sequence: CASSSGTSQETQYF.

This clonotype was counted ten times or more. The chain combines TRBV28 with TRBJ2-7; 7 bases fit TRBD1. Germline V CDR1 and CDR2: MDHEN, SYDVKM. This CDR3 contains 14 residues. Losses at the gene ends were 8 bases for V and 3 bases for J; bases not matched to a gene: 10. The CDR3 nucleotides read TGTGCCAGCTCCCCGACAGGGACCATCTACGAGCAGTACTTC. Its protein is CASSPTGTIYEQYF.

As concerns this clonotype: A single base separates this from a much larger clone, so it may be a read error. This chain joins TRBV28 and TRBJ2-7; D unclear. The DNA end favors TRBJ2-1, so the J call may be wrong. This CDR3 spans 13 amino acids. Per the germline V gene, CDR1 is MDHEN and CDR2 is SYDVKM. CDR3 DNA sequence: TGTGCCAGCAGTTTATTGGGGTCCCACGAGCAGTTCTTC. Translated: CASSLLGSHEQFF.

This chain uses TRBV15 with TRBJ2-5; TRBD1 matches 9 bases. Germline V gives CDR1 LNHNV, CDR2 YYDKDF (reference sequence). V shed 3 bases and J 4 bases; nucleotides not matched to a gene: 6. CDR3 size: 15 residues. This CDR3 is CATSRETGGRETQYF. CDR3 bases: TGTGCCACCAGCAGGGAGACAGGGGGGCGAGAGACCCAGTACTTC.

The CDR3 here is CASSLLGSNEQFF. DNA for the CDR3: TGCGCCAGCAGCTTGTTGGGTTCTAATGAGCAGTTCTTC. The chain combines TRBV5-1 with TRBJ2-1; unclear D gene. Germline lookup yields CDR1 SGHRS and CDR2 YFSETQ. V was clipped by 1 base and J by 7 bases, with 9 bases between them. The CDR3 is 13 residues long.

As regards this clonotype: This may be a read error: a much more frequent sequence differs by one nucleotide. Since the CDR3 does not end with the conserved phenylalanine or tryptophan, this likely comes from a read error. The chain has TRBV7-6 and TRBJ2-5; 8 bases map to TRBD2. The germline V gene encodes CDR1 SGHVS and CDR2 FNYEAQ. The CDR3 is made up of 14 amino acids. Unmatched junction bases numbered 6, after V lost 3 bases and J lost 6 bases. The CDR3 protein is CASSLSPGGKTQYL. The CDR3 DNA reads as TGTGCCAGCAGCTTGTCACCGGGAGGGAAGACCCAGTACCTC.

The gene calls are TRBV9 and TRBJ2-3; D uncertain. V lost 1 base, J lost 2 bases, and 8 bases lay in between. This CDR3 spans 14 amino acids. CDR1 and CDR2 (germline): SGDLS, YYNGEE. CDR3 sequence reads: CASSVSYSTDTQYF. In DNA, the CDR3 is TGTGCCAGCAGCGTATCGTACTCCACAGATACGCAGTATTTT. The complete variable domain, with remaining parts taken from reference TRBV9 and TRBJ2-3, reads DSGVTQTPKHLITATGQRVTLRCSPRSGDLSVYWYQQSLDQGLQFLIQYYNGEERAKGNILERFSAQQFPDLHSELNLSSLELGDSALYFCASSVSYSTDTQYFGPGTRLTVL.

Comment on this clonotype: A read error may be the cause here, since a much bigger clone is one base away. The chain joins TRBV7-3 to TRBJ1-1; weak D call: TRBD1 (5 bases). Between the trimmed V and J ends, which lost 5 bases and 6 bases, there was a span of 13 bases. The germline V gene has CDR1 SGHTA and CDR2 FQGTGA. The CDR3 has 13 amino acids. CDR3: CASSEYRKAEAFF. DNA for the CDR3: TGTGCCAGCAGCGAATACAGGAAAGCTGAAGCTTTCTTT.

On this clonotype: A much larger clone is a single base away; this may be a read error. J is TRBJ1-1 and V is TRBV10-3; a weak D match, TRBD1 (6 bases). The CDR3 length is 11 residues. Germline V gene data show CDR1 as ENHRY and CDR2 as SYGVKD. CDR3 amino acids: CAISADSEALF. The CDR3 DNA sequence: TGTGCCATCAGTGCGGACAGTGAAGCTCTCTTT.

This clonotype occurred many times. This sequence joins TRBV5-1 and TRBJ1-3, with 9 bases identical to TRBD1. J lost 4 bases, V lost 0 bases, and 2 bases had no gene match. Germline V gives CDR1 SGHRS, CDR2 YFSETQ. The CDR3 is 15 residues long. CDR3 bases: TGCGCCAGCAGCTTGGCCGGGACAGGGGGAAACACCATATATTTT. Its translation: CASSLAGTGGNTIYF.

J is TRBJ1-2 and V is TRBV11-2; TRBD1 agrees at 9 bases. The CDR3 length is 16 residues. Germline V lookup: CDR1 SGHAT, CDR2 FQNNGV. V was pared by 6 bases and J by 0 bases, with 8 bases of the junction left unmatched. The CDR3 here is CASRQTGGNTNYGYTF. The CDR3 bases are TGTGCCAGCAGACAGACAGGGGGGAATACTAACTATGGCTACACCTTC.

This clonotype was counted at least ten times. The rearrangement joins TRBV4-1 to TRBJ2-3, with a tentative D call TRBD1 (5 bases). V was trimmed by 1 base and J by 5 bases, leaving 13 bases between them. This CDR3 comprises 15 residues. CDR1 and CDR2 (germline): MGHRA, YSYEKL. The CDR3 region has the DNA TGCGCCAGCAGCCAAGTTAGTGGGGCCGGAGATACGCAGTATTTT. It specifies CASSQVSGAGDTQYF.

Regarding this clonotype: A much larger clone differs by one base, so this may be a read error. V and J are TRBV7-2 and TRBJ1-1, with D unclear. The germline V gene has CDR1 SGHTA and CDR2 FQGNSA. This CDR3 has 12 residues. DNA for the CDR3: TGTGCCAGCGGCTTAGAGCGGAAAGGGGCTTTCTTT. It specifies CASGLERKGAFF.

This clonotype was picked up many times. The chain employs TRBV2 and TRBJ2-3, with 8 bases matching TRBD1. CDR3 length: 13 residues. Germline lookup yields CDR1 SNHLY and CDR2 FYNNEI. Germline trimming cut 4 bases from V and 3 bases from J; bases unmatched to any gene: 0. CDR3 amino acids: CASSGTGTDTQYF. In nucleotides, the CDR3 is TGTGCCAGCAGTGGGACAGGGACAGATACGCAGTATTTT. Complete variable domain (other parts from reference TRBV2 and TRBJ2-3): EPEVTQTPSHQVTQMGQEVILRCVPISNHLYFYWYRQILGQKVEFLVSFYNNEISEKSEIFDDQFSVERPDGSNFTLKIRSTKLEDSAMYFCASSGTGTDTQYFGPGTRLTVL.

In its sample, this clonotype was seen many times. This chain joins TRBV11-1 and TRBJ2-3, with TRBD1 matching 7 bases. The trim removed 5 bases at V and 3 bases at J, leaving 5 bases unmatched. Germline CDR1 is SGHAT and CDR2 is FQDESV (reference sequence). The CDR3 totals 14 residues. CDR3 sequence (DNA): TGTGCCAGCAGCCCCGGGACAGCTACAGATACGCAGTATTTT. Translation gives CASSPGTATDTQYF.